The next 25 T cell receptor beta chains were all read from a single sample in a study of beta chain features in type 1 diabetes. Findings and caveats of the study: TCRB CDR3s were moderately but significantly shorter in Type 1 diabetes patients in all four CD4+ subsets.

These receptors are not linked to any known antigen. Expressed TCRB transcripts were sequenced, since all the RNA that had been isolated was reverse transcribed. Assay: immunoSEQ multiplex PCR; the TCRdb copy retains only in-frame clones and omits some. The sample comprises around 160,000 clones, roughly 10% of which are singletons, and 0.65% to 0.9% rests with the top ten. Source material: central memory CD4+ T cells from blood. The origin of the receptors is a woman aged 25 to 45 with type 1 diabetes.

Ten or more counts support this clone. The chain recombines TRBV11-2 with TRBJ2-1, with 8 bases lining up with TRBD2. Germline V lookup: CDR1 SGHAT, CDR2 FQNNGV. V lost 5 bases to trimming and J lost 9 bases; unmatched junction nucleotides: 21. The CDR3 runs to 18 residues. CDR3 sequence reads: CASSRPRRGLGAPSEQFF. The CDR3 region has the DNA TGTGCCAGCAGCCGTCCAAGACGGGGACTAGGTGCTCCGAGTGAGCAGTTCTTC. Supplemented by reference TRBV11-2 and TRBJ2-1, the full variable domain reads EAGVAQSPRYKIIEKRQSVAFWCNPISGHATLYWYQQILGQGPKLLIQFQNNGVVDDSQLPKDRFSAERLKGVDSTLKIQPAKLEDSAVYLCASSRPRRGLGAPSEQFFGPGTRLTVL.

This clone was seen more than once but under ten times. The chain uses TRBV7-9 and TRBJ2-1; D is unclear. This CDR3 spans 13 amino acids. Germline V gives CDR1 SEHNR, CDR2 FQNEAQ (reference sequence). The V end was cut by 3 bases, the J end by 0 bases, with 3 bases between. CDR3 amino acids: CASSFSSYNEQFF. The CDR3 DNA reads TGTGCCAGCAGCTTCTCCTCCTACAATGAGCAGTTCTTC.

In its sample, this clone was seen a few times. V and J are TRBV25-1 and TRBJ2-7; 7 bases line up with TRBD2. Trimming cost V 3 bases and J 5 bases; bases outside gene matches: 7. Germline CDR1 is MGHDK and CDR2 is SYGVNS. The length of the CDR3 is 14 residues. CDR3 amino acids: CASSDGGSGNEQYF. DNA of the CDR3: TGTGCCAGCAGTGATGGAGGGAGCGGGAACGAGCAGTACTTC.

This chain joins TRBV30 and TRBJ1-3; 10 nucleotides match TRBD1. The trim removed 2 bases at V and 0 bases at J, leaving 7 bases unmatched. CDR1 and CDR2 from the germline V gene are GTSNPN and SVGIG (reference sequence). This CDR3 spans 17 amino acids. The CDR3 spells CAWSLRDRGFSGNTIYF. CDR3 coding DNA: TGTGCCTGGAGTCTGCGGGACAGGGGATTCTCTGGAAACACCATATATTTT.

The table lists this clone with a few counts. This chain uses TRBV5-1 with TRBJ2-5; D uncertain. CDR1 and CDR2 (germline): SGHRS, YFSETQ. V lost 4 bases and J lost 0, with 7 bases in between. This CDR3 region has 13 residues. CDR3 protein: CASSAEYQETQYF. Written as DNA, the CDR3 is TGCGCCAGCAGCGCGGAATACCAAGAGACCCAGTACTTC.

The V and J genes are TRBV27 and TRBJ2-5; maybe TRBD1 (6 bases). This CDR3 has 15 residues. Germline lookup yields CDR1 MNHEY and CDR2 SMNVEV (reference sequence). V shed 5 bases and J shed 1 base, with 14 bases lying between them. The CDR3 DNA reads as TGTGCCAGCAGTCCACGGGACACCCCCCAAGAGACCCAGTACTTC. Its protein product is CASSPRDTPQETQYF.

This CDR3 reads CAIQTNTGELFF. CDR3 DNA sequence: TGTGCCATCCAGACAAACACCGGGGAGCTGTTTTTT. V usage is TRBV28 and J usage is TRBJ2-2; the D is unclear. Trimming stripped 10 bases from V and 2 bases from J, with 8 bases between. From germline, CDR1 is MDHEN and CDR2 SYDVKM. The CDR3 extends over 12 amino acids. The entire variable domain, with the rest obtained from reference TRBV28 and TRBJ2-2, is as follows: DVKVTQSSRYLVKRTGEKVFLECVQDMDHENMFWYRQDPGLGLRLIYFSYDVKMKEKGDIPEGYSVSREKKERFSLILESASTNQTSMYLCAIQTNTGELFFGEGSRLTVL.

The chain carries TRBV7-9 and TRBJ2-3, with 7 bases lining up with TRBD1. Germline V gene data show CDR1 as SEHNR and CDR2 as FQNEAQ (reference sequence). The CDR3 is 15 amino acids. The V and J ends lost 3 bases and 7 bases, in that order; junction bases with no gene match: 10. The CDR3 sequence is CASSFRRQGAHTQYF. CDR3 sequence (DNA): TGTGCCAGCAGCTTCAGACGACAGGGAGCTCATACGCAGTATTTT.

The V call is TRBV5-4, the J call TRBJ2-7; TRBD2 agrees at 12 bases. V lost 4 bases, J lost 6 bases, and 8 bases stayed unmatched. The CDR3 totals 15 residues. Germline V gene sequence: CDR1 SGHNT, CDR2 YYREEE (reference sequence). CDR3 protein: CASSPRTSGAGEQYF. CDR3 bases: TGTGCCAGCAGCCCAAGGACTAGCGGGGCCGGCGAGCAGTACTTC.

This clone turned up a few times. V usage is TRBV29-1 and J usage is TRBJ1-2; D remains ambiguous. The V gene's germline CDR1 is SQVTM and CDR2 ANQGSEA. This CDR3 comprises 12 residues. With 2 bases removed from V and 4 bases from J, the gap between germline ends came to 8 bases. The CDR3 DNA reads TGCAGCGTTGAATACGGTTTCTATGGCTACACCTTC. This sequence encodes CSVEYGFYGYTF.

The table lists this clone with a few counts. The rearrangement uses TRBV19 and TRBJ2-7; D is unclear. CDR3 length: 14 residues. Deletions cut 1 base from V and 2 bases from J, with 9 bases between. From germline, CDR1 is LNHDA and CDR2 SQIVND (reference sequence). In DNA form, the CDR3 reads TGTGCCAGTAGTATAGGCAGGCAGGCCTACGAGCAGTACTTC. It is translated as CASSIGRQAYEQYF.

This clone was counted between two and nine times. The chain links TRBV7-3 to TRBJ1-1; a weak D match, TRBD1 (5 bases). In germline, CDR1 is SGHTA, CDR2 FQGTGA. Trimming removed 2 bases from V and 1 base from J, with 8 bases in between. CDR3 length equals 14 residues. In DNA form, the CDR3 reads TGTGCCAGCAGCTTACAGGGTGCGAACACTGAAGCTTTCTTT. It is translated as CASSLQGANTEAFF. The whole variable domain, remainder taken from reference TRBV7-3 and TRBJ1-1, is GAGVSQTPSNKVTEKGKYVELRCDPISGHTALYWYRQSLGQGPEFLIYFQGTGAADDSGLPNDRFFAVRPEGSVSTLKIQRTERGDSAVYLCASSLQGANTEAFFGQGTRLTVV.

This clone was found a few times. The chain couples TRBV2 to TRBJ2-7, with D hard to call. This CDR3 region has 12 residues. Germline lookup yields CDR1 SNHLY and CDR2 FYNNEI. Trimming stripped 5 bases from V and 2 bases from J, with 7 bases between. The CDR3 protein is CASSFSTYEQYF. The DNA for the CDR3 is TGTGCCAGCAGTTTTAGCACCTACGAGCAGTACTTC.

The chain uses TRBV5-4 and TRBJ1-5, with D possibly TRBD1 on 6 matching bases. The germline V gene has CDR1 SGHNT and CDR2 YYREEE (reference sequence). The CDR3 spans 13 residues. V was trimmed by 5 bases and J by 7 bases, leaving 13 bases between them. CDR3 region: CASSEGGGQPQHF. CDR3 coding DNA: TGTGCCAGCAGTGAAGGGGGGGGACAGCCCCAGCATTTT. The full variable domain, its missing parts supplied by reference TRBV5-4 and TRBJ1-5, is ETGVTQSPTHLIKTRGQQVTLRCSSQSGHNTVSWYQQALGQGPQFIFQYYREEENGRGNFPPRFSGLQFPNYSSELNVNALELDDSALYLCASSEGGGQPQHFGDGTRLSIL.

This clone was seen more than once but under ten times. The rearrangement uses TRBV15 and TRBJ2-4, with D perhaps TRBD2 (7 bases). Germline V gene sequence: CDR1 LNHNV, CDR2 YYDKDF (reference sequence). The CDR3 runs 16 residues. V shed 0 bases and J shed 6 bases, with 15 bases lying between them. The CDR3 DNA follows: TGTGCCACCAGCAGAGATCGGGGGGCGGTCGGAAACATTCAGTACTTC. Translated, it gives CATSRDRGAVGNIQYF.

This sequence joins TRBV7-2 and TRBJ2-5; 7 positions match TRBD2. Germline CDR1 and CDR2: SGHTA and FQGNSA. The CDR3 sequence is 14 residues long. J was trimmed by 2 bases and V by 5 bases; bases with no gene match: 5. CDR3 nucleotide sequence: TGTGCCAGCAGCCAAAGCGGGGCTCAAGAGACCCAGTACTTC. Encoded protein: CASSQSGAQETQYF.

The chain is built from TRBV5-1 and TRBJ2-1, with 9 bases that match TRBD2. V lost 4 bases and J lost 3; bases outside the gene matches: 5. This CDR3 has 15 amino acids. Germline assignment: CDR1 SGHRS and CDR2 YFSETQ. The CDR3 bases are TGCGCCAGCAGCCAAGGGACTAGCAGCTACAATGAGCAGTTCTTC. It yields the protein CASSQGTSSYNEQFF.

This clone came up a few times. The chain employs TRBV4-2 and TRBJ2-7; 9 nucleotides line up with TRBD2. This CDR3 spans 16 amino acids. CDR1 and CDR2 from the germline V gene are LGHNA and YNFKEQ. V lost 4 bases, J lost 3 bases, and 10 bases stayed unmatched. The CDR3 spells CASSPNPAGGVYEQYF. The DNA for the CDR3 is TGTGCCAGCAGCCCCAACCCGGCGGGGGGGGTCTACGAGCAGTACTTC.

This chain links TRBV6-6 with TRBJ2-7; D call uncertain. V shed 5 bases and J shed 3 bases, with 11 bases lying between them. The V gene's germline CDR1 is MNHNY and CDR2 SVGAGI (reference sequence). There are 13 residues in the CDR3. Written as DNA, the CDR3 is TGTGCCAGCAGTCTCCCACAAGACTACGAGCAGTACTTC. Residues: CASSLPQDYEQYF.

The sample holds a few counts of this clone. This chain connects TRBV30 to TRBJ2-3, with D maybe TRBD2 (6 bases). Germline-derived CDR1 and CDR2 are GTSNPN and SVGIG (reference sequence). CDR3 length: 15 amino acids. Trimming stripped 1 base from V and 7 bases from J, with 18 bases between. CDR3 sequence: CAWSAVTSSGNTQYF. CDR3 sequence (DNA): TGTGCCTGGAGTGCGGTCACTAGCTCGGGCAATACGCAGTATTTT.

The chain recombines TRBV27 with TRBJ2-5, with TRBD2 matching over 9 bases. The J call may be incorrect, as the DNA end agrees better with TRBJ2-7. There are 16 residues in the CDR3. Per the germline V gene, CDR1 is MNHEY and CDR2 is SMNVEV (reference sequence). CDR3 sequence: CASSAPTSGSPYEQYF. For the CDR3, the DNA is TGTGCCAGCAGTGCCCCCACTAGCGGGTCTCCCTACGAGCAGTACTTC.

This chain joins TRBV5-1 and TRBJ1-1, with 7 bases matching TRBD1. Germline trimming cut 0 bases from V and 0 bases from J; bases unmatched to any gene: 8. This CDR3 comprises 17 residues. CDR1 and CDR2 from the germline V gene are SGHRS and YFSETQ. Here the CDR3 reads CASSLGQGNFMNTEAFF. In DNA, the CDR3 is TGCGCCAGCAGCTTGGGACAGGGAAATTTCATGAACACTGAAGCTTTCTTT.

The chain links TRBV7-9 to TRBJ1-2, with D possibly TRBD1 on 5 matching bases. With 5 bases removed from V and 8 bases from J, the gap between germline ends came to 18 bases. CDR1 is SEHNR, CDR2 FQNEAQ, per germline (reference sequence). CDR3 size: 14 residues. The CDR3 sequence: CASSPLQGGYGYTF. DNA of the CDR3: TGTGCCAGCAGCCCTCTCCAGGGAGGGTACGGCTACACCTTC.

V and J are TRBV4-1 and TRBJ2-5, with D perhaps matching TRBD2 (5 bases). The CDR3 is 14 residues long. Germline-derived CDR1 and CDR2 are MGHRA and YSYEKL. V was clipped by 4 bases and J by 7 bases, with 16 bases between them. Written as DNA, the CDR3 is TGCGCCAGCAGCCCCCGGGGTCCAGAGGGGACCCAGTACTTC. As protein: CASSPRGPEGTQYF.

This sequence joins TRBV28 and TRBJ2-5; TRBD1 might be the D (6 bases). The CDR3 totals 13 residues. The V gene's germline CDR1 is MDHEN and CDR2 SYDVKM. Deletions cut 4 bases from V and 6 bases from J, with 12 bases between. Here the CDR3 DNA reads TGTGCCAGCAGTTGGTACAGGGCACAGACCCAGTACTTC. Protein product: CASSWYRAQTQYF.